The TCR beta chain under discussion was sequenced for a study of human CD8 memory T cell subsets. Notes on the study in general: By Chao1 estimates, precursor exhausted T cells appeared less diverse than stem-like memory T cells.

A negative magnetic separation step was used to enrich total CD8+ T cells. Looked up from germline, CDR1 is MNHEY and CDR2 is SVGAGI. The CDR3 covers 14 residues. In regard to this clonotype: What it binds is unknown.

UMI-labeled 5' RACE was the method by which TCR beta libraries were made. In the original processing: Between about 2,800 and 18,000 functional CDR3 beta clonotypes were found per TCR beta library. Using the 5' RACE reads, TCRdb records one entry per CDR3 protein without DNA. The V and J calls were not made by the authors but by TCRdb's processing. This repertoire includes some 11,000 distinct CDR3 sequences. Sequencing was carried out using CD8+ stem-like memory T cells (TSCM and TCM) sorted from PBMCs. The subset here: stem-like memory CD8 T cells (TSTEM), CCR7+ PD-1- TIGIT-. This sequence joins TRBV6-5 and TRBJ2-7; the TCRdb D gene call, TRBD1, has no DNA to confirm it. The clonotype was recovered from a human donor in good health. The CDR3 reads CASSFAGGTLEQYF.